This T cell receptor (beta chain) was documented in a study of shared clonotypes between healthy human individuals. Study results and limitations: Non-shared clonotypes showed lower generation probabilities than clonotypes common to all four donors.

As regards this clone: Its antigen is unidentified.

Assay execution took place at the deep level. The data were produced by immunoSEQ multiplex PCR, yet TCRdb's version contains in-frame clones alone and is incomplete. The sample shows approximately 340,000 clones, about 74% of them seen only once. The CDR3 is 13 amino acids. V shed 6 bases, J shed 5 bases, and the junction held 6 bases outside the gene matches. Per the germline V gene, CDR1 is MGHDK and CDR2 is SYGVNS. The study separated CD4+ cells into CD45RA+ naive and CD45RA-negative memory subsets. Material: memory CD4+ T cells sorted from blood. The subset was: CD45RA-negative fraction. The sequence came from a man aged 25-45 years in good health. The chain uses TRBV25-1 and TRBJ1-2; 7 nucleotides line up with TRBD1. As DNA, the CDR3 is TGTGCCAGCAGCCAGGGGGATACATATGGCTACACCTTC. Its translation: CASSQGDTYGYTF.